Below are 9 T cell receptor beta chains sequenced from a single sample in a study of identical twins (dated by TCRdb to 2016 to 2017). Libraries were constructed by 5' RACE. Sequencing used an Illumina HiSeq 2000. TCRdb took the public reads, trimmed them with fastp at Q25, ran MiXCR for clone calling and kept in-frame beta chains. Records with the same CDR3 protein are collapsed into one entry carrying the most frequent genes and DNA. For this sample the table gives under 300,000 distinct CDR3 sequences, of which over 12% were detected only once. The ten largest clones capture 8.8% of the sample. The specimen was memory (CD45RO+) T cells sorted from blood. The cell subset or site label corresponds to: CD45RO+ enriched T cells. The receptors derive from a woman in her late teens or twenties in good health.

This chain joins TRBV29-1 and TRBJ2-5; a weak D match, TRBD2 (5 bases). Germline loops: CDR1 SQVTM, CDR2 ANQGSEA. The CDR3 has 15 amino acids. Trimming left V 1 base short and J 3 bases short, with 15 bases between. The CDR3 DNA reads as TGCAGCGTTGAAGGGATTCGTGGACTCAAAGAGACCCAGTACTTC. Translating it yields CSVEGIRGLKETQYF.

The J gene is TRBJ1-1, the V gene TRBV20-1; 11 bases fit TRBD1. Losses at the gene ends were 1 base for V and 6 bases for J; bases not matched to a gene: 1. CDR1 is DFQATT and CDR2 is SNEGSKA in the germline V gene (reference sequence). The CDR3 length is 13 residues. In DNA form, the CDR3 reads TGCAGTGCTAGAGGGACAGGGGGCTCTGAAGCTTTCTTT. Its translation: CSARGTGGSEAFF.

This clonotype has more than one count but fewer than ten. J is TRBJ2-3 and V is TRBV5-1, with 7 bases fitting TRBD2. V trimming: 4 bases; J trimming: 2 bases; junction bases outside the gene matches: 4. Germline values: CDR1 SGHRS, CDR2 YFSETQ. This CDR3 is 14 amino acids long. The CDR3 region has the DNA TGCGCCAGCAGCCAACGGGACTACACAGATACGCAGTATTTT. Protein: CASSQRDYTDTQYF.

This clonotype was seen only a few times. The J gene is TRBJ2-7, the V gene TRBV20-1; TRBD1 aligns across 8 bases. The CDR3 length is 15 residues. Germline V gene data show CDR1 as DFQATT and CDR2 as SNEGSKA (reference sequence). The J segment lost 6 bases and the V segment lost 6 bases, leaving 16 bases of the junction unmatched. The CDR3 is CSAPDPGQVHGEQYF. DNA of the CDR3: TGCAGTGCCCCTGACCCGGGACAGGTTCATGGCGAGCAGTACTTC.

The J gene is TRBJ1-2, the V gene TRBV5-1, with a possible D match to TRBD1 (5 bases). CDR3 length equals 16 residues. Germline assignment: CDR1 SGHRS and CDR2 YFSETQ. Trimming took 0 bases from V and 4 from J, leaving 16 bases between them. The CDR3 protein is CASSLGGTGSGYGYTF. In DNA, the CDR3 is TGCGCCAGCAGCTTGGGTGGGACCGGATCCGGCTATGGCTACACCTTC.

J is TRBJ1-6 and V is TRBV18, with 7 bases aligning to TRBD1. The junction had 5 bases not matched to a gene; V was cut back by 8 bases and J by 4 bases. The CDR3 loop spans 14 amino acids. Germline assignment: CDR1 KGHSH and CDR2 LQKENI. The CDR3 nucleotides read TGTGCCAGCGCGCCGGGACAGTATAATTCACCCCTCCACTTT. Amino acid sequence: CASAPGQYNSPLHF.

This clonotype was detected only a few times. This sequence joins TRBV6-5 and TRBJ1-2; TRBD1 is a possible D gene (5 bases). The CDR3 has 16 amino acids. The V gene lost 4 bases and the J gene lost 6 bases, with 21 bases spanning the gap. CDR1 and CDR2 (germline): MNHEY, SVGAGI. This CDR3 reads CASSWKGFRGVDGYTF. The CDR3 bases are TGTGCCAGCAGTTGGAAGGGGTTTCGGGGGGTGGATGGCTACACCTTC.

CDR3 protein: CSARAPGQETQYF. CDR3 DNA: TGCAGTGCTAGAGCGCCAGGGCAAGAGACCCAGTACTTC. This chain links TRBV20-1 with TRBJ2-5; D may be TRBD1 (5 bases). CDR1 DFQATT and CDR2 SNEGSKA come from the germline V gene (reference sequence). Deletions cut 1 base from V and 2 bases from J, with 8 bases between. The length of the CDR3 is 13 residues.

The genes are TRBV3-1 and TRBJ1-6; 10 positions match TRBD1. The CDR3 is 15 amino acids. CDR1 is LGHDT, CDR2 YNNKEL, per germline (reference sequence). V lost 3 bases, J lost 10 bases, and 6 bases stayed unmatched. The CDR3 DNA reads as TGTGCCAGCAGCCAGACCGGGACAGGGGAATCACCCCTCCACTTT. Translating gives CASSQTGTGESPLHF.